This T cell receptor (beta chain) originates from a study of blood T cell repertoires in COVID-19. Overall study: There were acute and convalescent COVID-19 samples, and they came from the United States, Italy and Spain.

In the authors' methods: Amplification with reference gene primers provided the estimates of nucleated cell counts. This table comes from immunoSEQ multiplex PCR, and its TCRdb copy is limited to in-frame clones, with some not included. The D gene and trimming were derived from the DNA, and the V and J assignments and clone size from that table. In the table there are about 240,000 clones, roughly 77% of which are singletons. CDR1 and CDR2 from the germline V gene are LNHDA and SQIVND (reference sequence). V was cut by 8 bases and J by 1 base, with 11 bases left in between. There are 13 residues in the CDR3.

The V gene is TRBV19, the J gene TRBJ1-1; D is unresolved. The receptor was derived from a woman aged 80 or over with acute or convalescent COVID-19. The sequenced sample consisted of peripheral blood. The CDR3 is CASQVAPNTEAFF. CDR3 in DNA: TGTGCCAGTCAAGTGGCCCCGAACACTGAAGCTTTCTTT. The whole variable domain, remainder taken from reference TRBV19 and TRBJ1-1, is DGGITQSPKYLFRKEGQNVTLSCEQNLNHDAMYWYRQDPGQGLRLIYYSQIVNDFQKGDIAEGYSVSREKKESFPLTVTSAQKNPTAFYLCASQVAPNTEAFFGQGTRLTVV.